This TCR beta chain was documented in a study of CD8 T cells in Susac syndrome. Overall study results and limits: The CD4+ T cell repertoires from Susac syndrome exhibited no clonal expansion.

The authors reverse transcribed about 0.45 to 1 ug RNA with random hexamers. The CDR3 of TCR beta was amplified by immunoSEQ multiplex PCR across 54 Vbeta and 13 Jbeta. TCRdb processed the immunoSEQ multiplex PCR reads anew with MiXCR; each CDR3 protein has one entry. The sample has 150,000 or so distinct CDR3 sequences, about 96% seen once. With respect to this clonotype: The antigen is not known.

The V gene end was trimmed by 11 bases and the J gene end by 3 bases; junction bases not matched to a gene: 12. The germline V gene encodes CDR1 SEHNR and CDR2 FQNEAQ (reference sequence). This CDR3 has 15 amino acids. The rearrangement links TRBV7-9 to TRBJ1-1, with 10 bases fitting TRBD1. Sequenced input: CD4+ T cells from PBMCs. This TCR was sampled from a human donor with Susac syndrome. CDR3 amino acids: CAGSRDRGWDTEAFF. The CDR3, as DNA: TGTGCCGGTTCCCGGGACAGGGGTTGGGACACTGAAGCTTTCTTT. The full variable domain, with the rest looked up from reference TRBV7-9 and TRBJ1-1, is DTGVSQNPRHKITKRGQNVTFRCDPISEHNRLYWYRQTLGQGPEFLTYFQNEAQLEKSRLLSDRFSAERPKGSFSTLEIQRTEQGDSAMYLCAGSRDRGWDTEAFFGQGTRLTVV.